This T cell receptor (beta chain) came from a study of cytomegalovirus exposure and HLA in healthy donors. Primers included in the PCR were 60 Vbeta and 13 Jbeta primers. This table comes from immunoSEQ multiplex PCR, and its TCRdb copy is limited to in-frame clones, with some not included. The sample contains 85,000 to 100,000 clones, approximately 89% of which appear only once. Germline V gene lookup returns CDR1 MNHEY and CDR2 SVGAGI. The CDR3 totals 13 residues. Trimming left V 3 bases short and J 4 bases short, with 9 bases between. This chain links TRBV6-5 with TRBJ1-2; D is ambiguous. The source material was PBMCs. This clonotype originated in a young man in good health and CMV-seropositive. The CDR3: CASSYLGSYGYTF. CDR3 sequence (DNA): TGTGCCAGCAGTTATCTGGGGAGCTATGGCTACACCTTC.